This TCR beta chain was found in a study of patients and donors after allogeneic stem cell transplantation. Germline V gene sequence: CDR1 LNHNV, CDR2 YYDKDF (reference sequence). CDR3 size: 13 residues. V shed 1 base and J shed 4 bases, with 8 bases lying between them. Via MiXCR, TCRdb re-called the RT-PCR reads, giving one row per CDR3 protein. In the table there are about a million distinct CDR3 sequences, about a sixth of which are singletons. This rearrangement joins TRBV15 to TRBJ2-7; D is ambiguous. This receptor was obtained from a human donor who was either an allogeneic HSCT recipient or a stem cell or donor lymphocyte infusion donor (not recorded which). It is not recorded whose cells these are; they may come from a transplant donor. The specimen was blood, either unsorted or a sorted T cell fraction (not recorded which). The CDR3 region has the DNA TGTGCCACCAGCAGAGGTAGCAGGTACGAGCAGTACTTC. Its translation is CATSRGSRYEQYF. The full variable domain, rest sourced from reference TRBV15 and TRBJ2-7, is DAMVIQNPRYQVTQFGKPVTLSCSQTLNHNVMYWYQQKSSQAPKLLFHYYDKDFNNEADTPDNFQSRRPNTSFCFLDIRSPGLGDTAMYLCATSRGSRYEQYFGPGTRLTVT.